This passage covers 27 T cell receptor beta chains from one sample sequenced in a study of T cells after posttransplantation cyclophosphamide. Method: immunoSEQ multiplex PCR; TCRdb's copy keeps in-frame clones and lacks some. The data show 32,000 or so clones, about 90% seen once. The source material was PBMCs. These receptors came from a woman aged 40 to 50 with a blood cancer, CMV-positive, and with a related stem cell donor.

The rearrangement uses TRBV7-9 and TRBJ1-1; 10 bases are shared with TRBD1. The CDR3 is made up of 17 amino acids. CDR1 is SEHNR, CDR2 FQNEAQ, per germline (reference sequence). Germline trimming cut 5 bases from V and 3 bases from J; bases unmatched to any gene: 12. CDR3: CASSPEKTGGADTEAFF. CDR3 DNA: TGTGCCAGCAGCCCGGAAAAGACAGGGGGCGCGGACACTGAAGCTTTCTTT.

V usage is TRBV27 and J usage is TRBJ1-1; possible D gene TRBD1, 6 bases. Germline loops: CDR1 MNHEY, CDR2 SMNVEV (reference sequence). The CDR3 length is 14 residues. V was pared by 3 bases and J by 4 bases, with 12 bases between. CDR3 amino acids: CASSFRLQGTEAFF. The CDR3 coding sequence is TGTGCCAGCAGTTTTAGGCTACAGGGCACTGAAGCTTTCTTT.

In this sample, this clone turned up once. V usage is TRBV10-3 and J usage is TRBJ2-1; 7 bases are a match to TRBD2. Germline V lookup: CDR1 ENHRY, CDR2 SYGVKD. Trimming at V came to 7 bases and at J to 4 bases, leaving 10 bases not matched to a gene. The CDR3 totals 15 residues. As DNA, the CDR3 is TGTGCCATCACCCCGAGGGGACTATCATACAATGAGCAGTTCTTC. As protein: CAITPRGLSYNEQFF.

The rearrangement uses TRBV6-1 and TRBJ2-5; D possibly corresponds to TRBD1 (6 bases). This CDR3 has 15 residues. Trimming cost V 2 bases and J 3 bases, with 13 bases left between them. Germline CDR1 reads MNHNS; CDR2 reads SASEGT. The CDR3 sequence is CASSEFGQKKETQYF. CDR3 coding DNA: TGTGCCAGCAGTGAATTTGGACAGAAGAAAGAGACCCAGTACTTC.

The chain has TRBV18 and TRBJ2-7; TRBD1 matches 7 bases. The CDR3 is 17 amino acids. From germline, CDR1 is KGHSH and CDR2 LQKENI. V lost 4 bases to trimming and J lost 3 bases; unmatched junction nucleotides: 15. The CDR3 reads CASSLTKGQTEIYEQYF. CDR3 nucleotides: TGTGCCAGCTCACTAACTAAGGGACAGACCGAAATCTACGAGCAGTACTTC.

The chain couples TRBV5-1 to TRBJ2-1; TRBD1 is a possible D gene (6 bases). CDR1 and CDR2 (germline): SGHRS, YFSETQ. Trimming took off 7 bases at V and 3 bases at J, with 17 bases between the two ends. CDR3 length equals 15 residues. Here the CDR3 reads CASVLRRDNYNEQFF. The CDR3 nucleotides read TGCGCCAGCGTGCTACGCCGGGACAACTACAATGAGCAGTTCTTC.

This chain connects TRBV5-1 to TRBJ1-2; 9 bases map to TRBD1. V lost 6 bases to trimming and J lost 0 bases; unmatched junction nucleotides: 6. The germline gives CDR1 SGHRS, CDR2 YFSETQ. The CDR3 covers 15 residues. DNA of the CDR3: TGCGCCAGCACGCTCGGACAGGGGTCTAACTATGGCTACACCTTC. Translation: CASTLGQGSNYGYTF.

This chain links TRBV7-9 with TRBJ1-6, with a weak D call TRBD1 (5 bases). V shed 5 bases and J shed 0 bases, with 11 bases lying between them. Germline CDR1 reads SEHNR; CDR2 reads FQNEAQ (reference sequence). This CDR3 has 16 amino acids. CDR3 sequence (DNA): TGTGCCAGCAGCCCACGGGGGAGCTCCTATAATTCACCCCTCCACTTT. It specifies CASSPRGSSYNSPLHF.

The chain uses TRBV11-2 and TRBJ2-1, with 7 bases that match TRBD2. Germline loops: CDR1 SGHAT, CDR2 FQNNGV. V shed 7 bases, J shed 4 bases, and the junction held 7 bases outside the gene matches. The CDR3 loop spans 14 amino acids. The CDR3 reads CASNGEGRYNEQFF. DNA for the CDR3: TGTGCCAGCAACGGGGAGGGAAGGTACAATGAGCAGTTCTTC.

The chain has TRBV7-8 and TRBJ1-3; D might be TRBD1 (5 bases). The CDR3 has 14 amino acids. V lost 2 bases, J lost 0 bases, and 5 bases lay in between. Per germline, CDR1 SGHVS and CDR2 FQNEAQ. The CDR3 region has the DNA TGTGCCAGCAGCTTAAGGGGCTCTGGAAACACCATATATTTT. This codes for CASSLRGSGNTIYF.

The chain joins TRBV9 to TRBJ2-1; 7 nucleotides agree with TRBD2. Germline V gene lookup returns CDR1 SGDLS and CDR2 YYNGEE. The ends lost 2 bases at V and 5 bases at J; junction bases unmatched: 13. The CDR3 covers 17 residues. The CDR3 DNA sequence: TGTGCCAGCAGCGTCCAATCAGCGGGGACCGTTAACAATGAGCAGTTCTTC. The encoded protein is CASSVQSAGTVNNEQFF.

CDR3 in amino acids: CASSPGQNQETQYF. CDR3 sequence (DNA): TGTGCCAGCAGCCCGGGACAGAACCAAGAGACCCAGTACTTC. The chain couples TRBV11-3 to TRBJ2-5, with 7 bases matching TRBD1. Germline CDR1 reads SGHNT; CDR2 reads YENEEA. CDR3 length: 14 residues. V lost 5 bases to trimming and J lost 0 bases; unmatched junction nucleotides: 3.

V is TRBV2 and J is TRBJ2-3, with 9 bases that match TRBD2. The V segment lost 5 bases and the J segment 0 bases; nucleotides outside the gene matches: 6. Germline CDR1 and CDR2: SNHLY and FYNNEI. The CDR3 runs 16 residues. The CDR3 here is CASSSLAGTSTDTQYF. The CDR3 DNA reads as TGTGCCAGCAGTTCTCTAGCGGGGACTAGCACAGATACGCAGTATTTT. Full variable domain (missing parts from reference TRBV2 and TRBJ2-3): EPEVTQTPSHQVTQMGQEVILRCVPISNHLYFYWYRQILGQKVEFLVSFYNNEISEKSEIFDDQFSVERPDGSNFTLKIRSTKLEDSAMYFCASSSLAGTSTDTQYFGPGTRLTVL.

The chain links TRBV28 to TRBJ1-1, with 8 positions matching TRBD1. Germline V gene sequence: CDR1 MDHEN, CDR2 SYDVKM. The CDR3 length is 12 residues. V dropped 4 bases and J dropped 8; count of bases not matched to a gene: 3. The CDR3 is CASSSNRGEAFF. CDR3 nucleotide sequence: TGTGCCAGCAGTTCCAACAGGGGGGAAGCTTTCTTT.

The J gene is TRBJ2-3, the V gene TRBV5-4, with TRBD1 matching 9 bases. CDR1 and CDR2 from the germline V gene are SGHNT and YYREEE (reference sequence). J lost 2 bases, V lost 1 base, and 5 bases had no gene match. This CDR3 spans 16 amino acids. The DNA for the CDR3 is TGTGCCAGCAGCTTGTCCGGGACAGGGCACACAGATACGCAGTATTTT. Translating it yields CASSLSGTGHTDTQYF.

The rearrangement uses TRBV5-1 and TRBJ2-5, with TRBD2 identical over 7 bases. There are 13 residues in the CDR3. The germline gives CDR1 SGHRS, CDR2 YFSETQ. The V segment lost 3 bases and the J segment 5 bases; nucleotides outside the gene matches: 4. This CDR3 reads CASSWEGGETQYF. The CDR3 region has the DNA TGCGCCAGCAGCTGGGAGGGAGGGGAGACCCAGTACTTC.

The V and J genes are TRBV19 and TRBJ2-7; 9 bases agree with TRBD1. The J segment lost 1 base and the V segment lost 4 bases, leaving 2 bases of the junction unmatched. This CDR3 region has 14 residues. Germline CDR1 and CDR2: LNHDA and SQIVND (reference sequence). CDR3 amino acids: CASSNGTGSYEQYF. In DNA, the CDR3 is TGTGCCAGTAGTAATGGGACAGGGTCCTACGAGCAGTACTTC.

The CDR3 bases are TGTGCCAGCAGTTGGACAGGCTCTGGAAACACCATATATTTT. The encoded protein is CASSWTGSGNTIYF. This chain links TRBV7-9 with TRBJ1-3, with 7 bases aligning to TRBD1. There are 14 residues in the CDR3. CDR1 SEHNR and CDR2 FQNEAQ come from the germline V gene (reference sequence). The J segment lost 0 bases and the V segment lost 6 bases, leaving 2 bases of the junction unmatched.

This sequence joins TRBV4-1 and TRBJ1-5; 7 bases line up with TRBD1. CDR1 is MGHRA, CDR2 YSYEKL, per germline. The CDR3 covers 14 residues. Trimming removed 4 bases from V and 6 bases from J; junction bases left unmatched: 6. The CDR3 DNA reads TGCGCCAGCAGCCCAGACAGGGCGCGTCAGCCCCAGCATTTT. Translation: CASSPDRARQPQHF.

The chain employs TRBV7-9 and TRBJ2-5; possibly TRBD1 for D (6 bases). The V end was cut by 5 bases, the J end by 1 base, with 14 bases between. This CDR3 region has 15 residues. The V gene's germline CDR1 is SEHNR and CDR2 FQNEAQ (reference sequence). The CDR3 region has the DNA TGTGCCAGCAGCATCCCCGGACAGATCCAAGAGACCCAGTACTTC. It specifies CASSIPGQIQETQYF.

This clone came up once. The V call is TRBV4-2, the J call TRBJ2-7, with D possibly TRBD1 on 6 matching bases. V was clipped by 2 bases and J by 3 bases, with 14 bases between them. The germline V gene has CDR1 LGHNA and CDR2 YNFKEQ. The CDR3 totals 15 residues. The CDR3: CASSQSPDRDYEQYF. CDR3 in DNA: TGTGCCAGCAGCCAAAGCCCGGACAGAGACTACGAGCAGTACTTC.

J is TRBJ2-7 and V is TRBV21-1; TRBD2 is the table's D call and was not checked against the DNA. TRBV21-1 is shown as a pseudogene. This CDR3 is 15 amino acids long. CDR3 coding DNA: TGTGCCAGCAGCACCCCTCCGGGGGTCAGCGACGAGCAGTACTTC. Translated: CASSTPPGVSDEQYF.

About this clone: Its ends do not fully match the called genes, so a read error is possible. V is TRBV2 and J is TRBJ1-4, with D hard to call. The CDR3 totals 13 residues. CDR1 SNHLY and CDR2 FYNNEI come from the germline V gene. The CDR3 sequence: CASSRGSVEKLLF. Written as DNA, the CDR3 is TGTGCCAGCAGCCGGGGTTCCGTTGAAAAACTGCTTTTT.

This clone was seen just once. CDR3 sequence: CASSVQNSYEQYF. The CDR3 bases are TGTGCCAGCAGTGTACAGAACTCCTACGAGCAGTACTTC. The V gene is TRBV27, the J gene TRBJ2-7; no clear D. Trimming stripped 5 bases from V and 0 bases from J, with 8 bases between. The CDR3 is 13 amino acids. Germline V gene sequence: CDR1 MNHEY, CDR2 SMNVEV (reference sequence).

This clone occurred once. Other nucleotide sequences from this sample produce the same CDR3. This chain uses TRBV5-1 with TRBJ1-6, with D perhaps matching TRBD1 (6 bases). This CDR3 comprises 18 residues. Germline loops: CDR1 SGHRS, CDR2 YFSETQ. V gave up 4 bases and J gave up 5 bases, with 22 bases separating them. The CDR3 here is CASSGTRLDRWDNSPLHF. The CDR3 region has the DNA TGCGCCAGCAGCGGAACCAGGTTGGACAGATGGGATAATTCACCCCTCCACTTT.

This clone was counted once. The chain couples TRBV7-3 to TRBJ1-1; TRBD1 matches 8 bases. The CDR3 is 14 amino acids. CDR1 SGHTA and CDR2 FQGTGA come from the germline V gene. V lost 6 bases and J lost 4; bases outside the gene matches: 7. The CDR3 sequence: CASSPTGAGTEAFF. The DNA for the CDR3 is TGTGCCAGCAGTCCGACAGGGGCGGGCACTGAAGCTTTCTTT.

The rearrangement joins TRBV4-3 to TRBJ2-7; 9 bases fit TRBD1. The junction had 8 bases not matched to a gene; V was cut back by 0 bases and J by 2 bases. The CDR3 runs 17 residues. Per the germline V gene, CDR1 is LGHNA and CDR2 is YSLEER. The chain's CDR3 is CASSQESQGQGTYEQYF. CDR3 DNA sequence: TGCGCCAGCAGCCAAGAATCCCAGGGACAGGGCACCTACGAGCAGTACTTC.